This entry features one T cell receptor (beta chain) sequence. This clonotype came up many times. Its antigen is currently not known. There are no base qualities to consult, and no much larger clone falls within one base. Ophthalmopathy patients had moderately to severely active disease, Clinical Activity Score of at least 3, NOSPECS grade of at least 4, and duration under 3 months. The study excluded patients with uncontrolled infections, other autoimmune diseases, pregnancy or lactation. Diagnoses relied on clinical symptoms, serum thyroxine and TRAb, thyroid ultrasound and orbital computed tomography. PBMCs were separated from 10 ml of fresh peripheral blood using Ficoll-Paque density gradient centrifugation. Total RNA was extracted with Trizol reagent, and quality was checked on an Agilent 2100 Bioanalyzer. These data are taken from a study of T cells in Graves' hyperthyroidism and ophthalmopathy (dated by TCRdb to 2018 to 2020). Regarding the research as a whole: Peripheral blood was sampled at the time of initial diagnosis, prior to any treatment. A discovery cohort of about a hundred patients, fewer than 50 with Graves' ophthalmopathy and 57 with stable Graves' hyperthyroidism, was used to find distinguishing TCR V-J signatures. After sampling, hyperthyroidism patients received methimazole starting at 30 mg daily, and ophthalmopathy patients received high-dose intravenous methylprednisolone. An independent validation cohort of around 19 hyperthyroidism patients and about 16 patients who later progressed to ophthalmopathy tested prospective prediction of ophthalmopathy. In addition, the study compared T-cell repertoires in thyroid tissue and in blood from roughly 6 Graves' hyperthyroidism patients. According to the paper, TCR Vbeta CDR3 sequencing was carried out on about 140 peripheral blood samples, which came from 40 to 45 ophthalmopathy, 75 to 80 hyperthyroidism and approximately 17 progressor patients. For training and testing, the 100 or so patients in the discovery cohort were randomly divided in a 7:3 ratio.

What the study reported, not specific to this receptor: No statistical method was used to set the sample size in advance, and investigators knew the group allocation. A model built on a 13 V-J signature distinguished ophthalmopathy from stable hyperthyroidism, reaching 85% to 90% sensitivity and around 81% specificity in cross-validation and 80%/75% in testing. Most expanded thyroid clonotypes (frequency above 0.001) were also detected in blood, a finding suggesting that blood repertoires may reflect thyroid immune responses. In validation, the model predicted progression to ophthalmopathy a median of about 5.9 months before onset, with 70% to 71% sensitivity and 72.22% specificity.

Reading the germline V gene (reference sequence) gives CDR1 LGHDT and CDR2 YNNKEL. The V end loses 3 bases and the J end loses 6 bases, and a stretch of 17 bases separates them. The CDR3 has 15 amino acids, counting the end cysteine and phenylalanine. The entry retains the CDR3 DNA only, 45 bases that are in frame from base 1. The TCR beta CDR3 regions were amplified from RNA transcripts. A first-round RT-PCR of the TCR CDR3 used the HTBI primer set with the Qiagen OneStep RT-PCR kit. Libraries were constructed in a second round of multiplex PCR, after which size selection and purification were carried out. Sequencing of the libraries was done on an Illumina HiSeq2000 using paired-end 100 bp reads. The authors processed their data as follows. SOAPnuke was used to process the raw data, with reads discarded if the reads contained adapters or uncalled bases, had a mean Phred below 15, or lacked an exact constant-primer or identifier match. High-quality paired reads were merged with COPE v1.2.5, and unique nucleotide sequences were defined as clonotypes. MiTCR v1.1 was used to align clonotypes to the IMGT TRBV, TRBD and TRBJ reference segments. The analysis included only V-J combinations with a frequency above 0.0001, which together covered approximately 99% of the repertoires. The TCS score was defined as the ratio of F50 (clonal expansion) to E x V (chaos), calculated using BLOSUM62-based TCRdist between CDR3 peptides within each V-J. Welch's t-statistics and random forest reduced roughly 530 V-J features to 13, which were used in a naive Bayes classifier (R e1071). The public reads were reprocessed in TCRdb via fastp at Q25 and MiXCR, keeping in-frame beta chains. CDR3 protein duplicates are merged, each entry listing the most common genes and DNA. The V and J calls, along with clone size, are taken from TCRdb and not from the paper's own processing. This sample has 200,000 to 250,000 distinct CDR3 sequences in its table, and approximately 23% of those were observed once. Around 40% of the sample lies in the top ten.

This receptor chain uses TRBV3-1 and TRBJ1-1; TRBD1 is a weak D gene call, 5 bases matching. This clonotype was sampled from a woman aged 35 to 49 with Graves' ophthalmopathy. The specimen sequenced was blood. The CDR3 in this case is CASSQRPGGGAEAFF. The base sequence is TGTGCCAGCAGCCAGAGACCGGGCGGGGGAGCTGAAGCTTTCTTT.